This T cell receptor (beta chain) was captured in a study of CD8 T cells in ankylosing spondylitis. Ten or more counts support this clonotype. Its antigen is unknown. TCRdb re-called the 5' RACE reads through MiXCR, storing one row per CDR3 protein. The sample includes 200,000 to 250,000 distinct CDR3 sequences, 20% to 30% seen only once; the top ten take just over 6.5%. Study-level points and caveats: Disease-linked clones, CD8+, were relatively rare in peripheral blood.

Sequenced input: blood, either unsorted or a sorted T cell fraction (not recorded which). This TCR was recovered from a male donor with ankylosing spondylitis or in good health (not recorded which).

The CDR3 loop is CSARGVSVQETQYF. CDR3 nucleotides: TGCAGTGCTAGGGGGGTTAGCGTCCAAGAGACCCAGTACTTC. The rearrangement links TRBV20-1 to TRBJ2-5, with D perhaps matching TRBD1 or TRBD2 (5 bases each). V was clipped by 3 bases and J by 1 base, with 12 bases between them. CDR3 length equals 14 residues. Germline-derived CDR1 and CDR2 are DFQATT and SNEGSKA (reference sequence).